This T cell receptor (beta chain) was recorded in a study of T cells after yellow fever vaccination. TCRdb re-called the 5' RACE reads with MiXCR, one entry per CDR3 protein. The sample lists 510,000 or so distinct CDR3 sequences; about 19% were seen once. The CDR3 has 14 amino acids. Trimming took 7 bases from V and 6 from J; bases not matched to a gene: 10. The chain uses TRBV12-3 or TRBV12-4 and TRBJ2-7; TRBD1 agrees at 9 bases. The receptor's source is a man younger than 40 who received the YFV17D yellow fever vaccine. The specimen comprised PBMCs, sampled 15 days after the yellow fever booster vaccination. CDR3 DNA: TGTGCCAGCACAGACGGGACAGGGATGGCCGAGCAGTACTTC. Protein sequence: CASTDGTGMAEQYF.